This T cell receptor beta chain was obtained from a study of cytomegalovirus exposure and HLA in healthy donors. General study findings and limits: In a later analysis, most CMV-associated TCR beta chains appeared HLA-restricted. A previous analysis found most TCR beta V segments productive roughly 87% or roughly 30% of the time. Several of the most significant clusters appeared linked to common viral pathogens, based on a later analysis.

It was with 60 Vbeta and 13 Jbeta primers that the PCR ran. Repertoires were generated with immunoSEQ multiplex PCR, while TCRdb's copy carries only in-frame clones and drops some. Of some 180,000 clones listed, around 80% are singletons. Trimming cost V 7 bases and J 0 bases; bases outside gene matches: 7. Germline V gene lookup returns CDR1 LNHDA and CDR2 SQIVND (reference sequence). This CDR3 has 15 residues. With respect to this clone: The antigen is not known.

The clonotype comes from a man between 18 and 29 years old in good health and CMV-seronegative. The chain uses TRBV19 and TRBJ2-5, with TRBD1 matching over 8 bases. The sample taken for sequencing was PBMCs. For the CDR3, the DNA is TGTGCCAGTACAGGGGGCAAGGGGTACCAAGAGACCCAGTACTTC. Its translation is CASTGGKGYQETQYF. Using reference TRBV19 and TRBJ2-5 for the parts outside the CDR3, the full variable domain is DGGITQSPKYLFRKEGQNVTLSCEQNLNHDAMYWYRQDPGQGLRLIYYSQIVNDFQKGDIAEGYSVSREKKESFPLTVTSAQKNPTAFYLCASTGGKGYQETQYFGPGTRLLVL.